The 2 T cell receptor beta chains given below trace back to one sample, sequenced in a study of post-analysis software for immune sequencing data. TCR beta cDNA libraries included unique molecular identifiers. One entry per CDR3 protein results from TCRdb running MiXCR on the PCR reads. The data show about 160,000 distinct CDR3 sequences, roughly 35% seen once. The sequenced sample was blood, obtained after autologous hematopoietic stem cell transplantation. The receptors come from a girl aged 10 to 17 with multiple sclerosis.

The chain is built from TRBV28 and TRBJ2-2, with D uncertain. CDR3 length: 14 amino acids. Trimming pared 8 bases from V and 3 bases from J, leaving 13 bases between. Germline V gene sequence: CDR1 MDHEN, CDR2 SYDVKM. CDR3: CASRARADTGELFF. CDR3 coding DNA: TGTGCCAGCCGCGCTAGGGCCGACACCGGGGAGCTGTTTTTT.

This clonotype came up a few times. The V and J genes are TRBV6-5 and TRBJ2-3, with D perhaps matching TRBD1 (5 bases). The CDR3 spans 15 residues. The germline gives CDR1 MNHEY, CDR2 SVGAGI. Trimming shortened V by 6 bases and J by 0 bases, and 13 bases separated the two germline ends. The CDR3 DNA reads as TGTGCCAGCAGCCTGACAGCCTCTAGCACAGATACGCAGTATTTT. It encodes CASSLTASSTDTQYF.